This TCR beta chain was sequenced during a study of post-analysis software for immune sequencing data. Study observations and caveats: The study found TRBV5-6, TRBV5-1 and TRBV20-1 among five TRBV segments more frequent in patients than controls. Normalized Chao1 diversity was significantly lower in multiple sclerosis patients than in controls. F measure showed strong co-clustering of same-batch samples.

V shed 0 bases and J 9 bases; nucleotides not matched to a gene: 5. From germline, CDR1 is SGHVS and CDR2 FNYEAQ. CDR3 length: 15 residues. Built from TCR beta cDNA, the libraries had unique molecular identifiers in them. MiXCR, applied by TCRdb to the PCR reads, yields one record per CDR3 protein. The table records 650,000 to 850,000 distinct CDR3 sequences, around 53% of them present only once. There are many counts of this clonotype. Antigen unknown. Sequenced sample: blood. The chain combines TRBV7-6 with TRBJ2-1, with TRBD2 matching over 10 bases. The TCR comes from a girl aged 5-17 years with multiple sclerosis. This CDR3 is CASSLAAGGPFEQFF. CDR3 DNA sequence: TGTGCCAGCAGCTTAGCAGCGGGAGGGCCTTTTGAGCAGTTCTTC.